Sequencing of this TCR beta chain was carried out in a study of CD8+ T cells in alopecia areata. General study results and limits: Mice showed clearer TCR sharing than patients did, a gap that was possibly HLA-related. Scalp samples also yield sequences from resident alphabeta T cells of normal skin. Higher clonality and more expanded CD8+ clones appeared in lesional than normal scalp.

Isolated RNA was reverse transcribed into cDNA used as the sequencing template. Clones were read by immunoSEQ multiplex PCR, and TCRdb kept only the in-frame ones, dropping some. The sample includes roughly 200,000 clones, roughly three fifths of them seen just once. A note on this clone: Its matching antigen is unknown.

Germline CDR1 reads LNHNV; CDR2 reads YYDKDF (reference sequence). The CDR3 sequence is 14 residues long. Trimming cost V 8 bases and J 0 bases, with 13 bases left between them. The researchers isolated CD4+ and CD8+ T cells from PBMCs by sorting. The clonotype originates from a human donor in good health. Specimen: CD8+ T cells sorted from blood. This chain connects TRBV15 to TRBJ1-2, with D possibly matching TRBD1 (6 bases). CDR3 amino acids: CATRGAESNYGYTF. CDR3 DNA: TGTGCCACCCGGGGGGCAGAATCTAACTATGGCTACACCTTC.